This T cell receptor (beta chain) was sequenced for a study of blood T cell repertoires in COVID-19. Study overall: Acute-phase and convalescent COVID-19 samples originated in the United States, Italy and Spain. From T cells, B-cell-depleted T cells, or PBMCs came the material, which was cDNA or gDNA.

CDR3 length: 11 amino acids. Germline V gene sequence: CDR1 SGHRS, CDR2 YFSETQ. The V and J ends lost 7 bases and 8 bases respectively, with 10 bases between them. In the source study's methods: From reference gene primer amplification, estimates of nucleated cell counts were derived. TCRdb's copy holds only in-frame clones and misses some; the assay was immunoSEQ multiplex PCR. V and J calls and clone size come straight from that table; D and trimming were deduced from the DNA. Altogether 150,000 to 200,000 clones are present, roughly nine tenths being singletons, with the ten largest covering about 3%.

The source is a man in his sixties with acute or convalescent COVID-19. This rearrangement joins TRBV5-1 to TRBJ2-1; tentatively, D is TRBD1 (5 bases). Specimen: peripheral blood. CDR3 coding DNA: TGCGCCAGCCCAGGGTCGGATGAGCAGTTCTTC. Its protein is CASPGSDEQFF.